This T cell receptor beta chain is from a study of blood T cell repertoires in COVID-19. For the study at large: Specimens from acute and convalescent COVID-19 originated in the United States, Italy and Spain.

Individuals aged about 18 to 89 years were recruited from around 22 US areas. Assignments of participants to cohorts depended upon their own reported clinical history. As originally analysed: Reference gene primer amplification in the assay estimated nucleated cell counts. Produced via immunoSEQ multiplex PCR; TCRdb's table is partial and in-frame only. From that table come the V and J calls and clone size; the DNA was used to work out D and trimming. The sample yields 140,000 to 150,000 clones, roughly 90% seen once. Germline loops: CDR1 LGHDT, CDR2 YNNKEL (reference sequence). CDR3 length equals 18 residues. The junction had 8 bases not matched to a gene; V was cut back by 1 base and J by 4 bases.

This sequence originates from a woman aged 30 to 39 with acute COVID-19. The chain employs TRBV3-1 (or the pseudogene TRBV3-2) and TRBJ2-2; 11 nucleotides line up with TRBD2. The source material was PBMCs or T cells enriched from blood (not recorded which). Here the CDR3 DNA reads TGTGCCAGCAGCCAAGGGGTAGCGGGAGGGCCGGGCACCGGGGAGCTGTTTTTT. It is translated as CASSQGVAGGPGTGELFF.